This entry features one TCR beta chain sequence. This entry is derived from a study of shared clonotypes between healthy human individuals. What was sequenced on ten immunoSEQ deep assay plates was unsorted PBMC DNA. Original data processing: Filtering of immunoSEQ junctional sequences could not match full-length read filtering. Only in-frame clones appear in the TCRdb table, and some are missing; sequencing was by immunoSEQ multiplex PCR. That table gives V, J and clone size, and the DNA gave D and trimming. The repertoire has about 490,000 clones, 65% to 80% of them found once; the top ten carry 12%. Donation came from healthy HIV-negative adults that had no recent acute infections or vaccinations. Germline CDR1 and CDR2: SGHVS and FQNEAQ. This CDR3 has 16 residues. The ends were cut back, 4 bases at V and 1 base at J, with 16 bases in the middle.

Sequenced material: PBMCs. The receptor comes from a woman aged 40-49 years in good health. Some clones in this sample may be carry-over from other donors' samples. The chain links TRBV7-8 to TRBJ1-1; no firm D call. The CDR3 bases are TGTGCCAGCAGCTACCTTCTCCGGGCGGGGAACACTGAAGCTTTCTTT. Residues: CASSYLLRAGNTEAFF.